This T cell receptor (beta chain) derives from a study of blood T cell repertoires in COVID-19. Study as a whole: Both acute and convalescent COVID-19 samples were obtained from the United States, Italy and Spain.

From germline, CDR1 is SGHNT and CDR2 YENEEA. The V and J ends lost 5 bases and 5 bases, in that order; junction bases with no gene match: 8. CDR3 size: 15 residues. The protocol was immunoSEQ multiplex PCR, while the TCRdb copy is restricted to in-frame clones and leaves out a portion. This repertoire shows some 130,000 clones, roughly 91% found once; its top ten account for around 4.5%. Seattle participants joined during active infection and were tracked over time. The rearrangement uses TRBV11-3 and TRBJ2-5; 10 bases are shared with TRBD2. The sequence was obtained from a man in his sixties with COVID-19, enrolled during active disease. Sequenced sample: peripheral blood. CDR3 coding DNA: TGTGCCAGCAGCACAGAGCGGGGGGGCCTTGAGACCCAGTACTTC. Translating it yields CASSTERGGLETQYF.